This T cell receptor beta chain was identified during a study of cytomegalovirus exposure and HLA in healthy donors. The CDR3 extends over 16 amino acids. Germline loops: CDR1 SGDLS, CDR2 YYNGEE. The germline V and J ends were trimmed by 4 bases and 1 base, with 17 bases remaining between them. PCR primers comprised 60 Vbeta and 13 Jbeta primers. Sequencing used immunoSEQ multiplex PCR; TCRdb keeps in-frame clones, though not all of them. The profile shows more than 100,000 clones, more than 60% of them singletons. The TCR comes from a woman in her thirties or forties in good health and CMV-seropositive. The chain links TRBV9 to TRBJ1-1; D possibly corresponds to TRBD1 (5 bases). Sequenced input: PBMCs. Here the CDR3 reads CASSPEPPGPNTEAFF. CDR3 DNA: TGTGCCAGCAGCCCTGAACCCCCAGGGCCGAACACTGAAGCTTTCTTT. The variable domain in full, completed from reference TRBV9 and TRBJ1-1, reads DSGVTQTPKHLITATGQRVTLRCSPRSGDLSVYWYQQSLDQGLQFLIQYYNGEERAKGNILERFSAQQFPDLHSELNLSSLELGDSALYFCASSPEPPGPNTEAFFGQGTRLTVV.